Many counts were recorded for the clone carrying this T cell receptor beta chain. This record comes from a study of neurological immune-mediated disorders. The V and J ends lost 2 bases and 4 bases, in that order; junction bases with no gene match: 10. Germline-derived CDR1 and CDR2 are SGHRS and YFSETQ. The CDR3 covers 16 residues. A 10-nucleotide random UMI tagged transcripts in template-switch 5'RACE cDNA synthesis. TCRdb recomputed calls from the 5' RACE reads with MiXCR, one row per CDR3 protein. The sample contains fewer than 85,000 distinct CDR3 sequences, 17% of which appear only once. Sequencing used PBMCs. This clonotype originated in a woman aged 35 to 49 in good health. V usage is TRBV5-1 and J usage is TRBJ1-1; TRBD1 matches 8 bases. CDR3 residues: CASSLIQGDLITEAFF. The DNA of the CDR3 is TGCGCCAGCAGCTTAATACAGGGGGATCTGATCACTGAAGCTTTCTTT. The full variable domain, completed using reference TRBV5-1 and TRBJ1-1, is KAGVTQTPRYLIKTRGQQVTLSCSPISGHRSVSWYQQTPGQGLQFLFEYFSETQRNKGNFPGRFSGRQFSNSRSEMNVSTLELGDSALYLCASSLIQGDLITEAFFGQGTRLTVV.